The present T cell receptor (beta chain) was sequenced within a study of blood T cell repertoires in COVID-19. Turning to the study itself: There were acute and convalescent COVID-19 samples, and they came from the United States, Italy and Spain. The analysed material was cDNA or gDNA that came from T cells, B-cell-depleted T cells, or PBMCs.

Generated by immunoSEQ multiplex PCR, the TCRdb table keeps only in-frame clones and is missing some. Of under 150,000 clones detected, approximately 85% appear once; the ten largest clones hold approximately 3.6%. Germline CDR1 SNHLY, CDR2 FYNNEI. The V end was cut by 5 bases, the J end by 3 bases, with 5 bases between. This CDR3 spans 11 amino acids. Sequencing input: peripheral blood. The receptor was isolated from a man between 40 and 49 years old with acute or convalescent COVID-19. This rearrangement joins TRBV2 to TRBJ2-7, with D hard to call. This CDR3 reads CASSLSYEQYF. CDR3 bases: TGTGCCAGCAGTTTGAGCTACGAGCAGTACTTC.